This T cell receptor beta chain was sequenced in a study of blood T cell repertoires in COVID-19. The CDR3 sequence is 13 residues long. V was cut by 4 bases and J by 1 base, with 7 bases left in between. Germline assignment: CDR1 MNHEY and CDR2 SMNVEV (reference sequence). Here immunoSEQ multiplex PCR was the method, and the copy in TCRdb shows in-frame clones only, minus some. The data show 150,000 to 170,000 clones, approximately 80% seen once. The origin of this receptor is a woman aged 60-75 years with COVID-19, enrolled during active disease. V and J are TRBV27 and TRBJ1-2; no definite D call. Material: peripheral blood. The CDR3 sequence is CASSSGVNYGYTF. CDR3 nucleotides: TGTGCCAGCAGTTCTGGAGTTAACTATGGCTACACCTTC.